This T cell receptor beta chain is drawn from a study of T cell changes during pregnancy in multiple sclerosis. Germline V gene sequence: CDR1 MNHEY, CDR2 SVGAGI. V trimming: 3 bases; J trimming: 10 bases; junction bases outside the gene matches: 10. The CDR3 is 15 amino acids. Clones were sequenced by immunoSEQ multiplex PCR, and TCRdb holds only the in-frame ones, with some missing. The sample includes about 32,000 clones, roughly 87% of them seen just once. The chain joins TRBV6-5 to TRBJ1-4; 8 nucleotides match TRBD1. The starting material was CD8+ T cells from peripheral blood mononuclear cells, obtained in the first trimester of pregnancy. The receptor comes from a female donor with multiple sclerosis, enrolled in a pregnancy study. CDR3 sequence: CASSYKRAGGIKLFF. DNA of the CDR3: TGTGCCAGCAGTTATAAGAGGGCAGGGGGCATAAAACTGTTTTTT.